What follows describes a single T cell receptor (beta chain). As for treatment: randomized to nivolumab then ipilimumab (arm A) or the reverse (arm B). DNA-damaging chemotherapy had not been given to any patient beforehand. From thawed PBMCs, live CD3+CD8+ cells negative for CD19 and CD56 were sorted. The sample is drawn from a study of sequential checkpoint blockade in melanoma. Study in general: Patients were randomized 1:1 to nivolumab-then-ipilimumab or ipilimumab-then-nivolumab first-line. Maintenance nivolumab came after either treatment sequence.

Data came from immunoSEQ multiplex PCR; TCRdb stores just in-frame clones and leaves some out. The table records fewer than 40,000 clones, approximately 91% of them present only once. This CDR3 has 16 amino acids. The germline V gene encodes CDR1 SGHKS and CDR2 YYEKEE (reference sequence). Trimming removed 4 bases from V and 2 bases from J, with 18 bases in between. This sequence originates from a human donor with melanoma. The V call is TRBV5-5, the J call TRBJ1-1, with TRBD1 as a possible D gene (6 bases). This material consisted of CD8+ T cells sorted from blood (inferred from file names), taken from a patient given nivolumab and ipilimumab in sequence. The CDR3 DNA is TGTGCCAGCAGCCCGGACAGCCACGGACTTAACACTGAAGCTTTCTTT. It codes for CASSPDSHGLNTEAFF.